Each of the 22 T cell receptor beta chains below was sequenced from the same sample in a study of T cell repertoires in cytomegalovirus infection. MiXCR, run by TCRdb on the reads, gives a single entry per CDR3 protein. The sample holds about 490,000 distinct CDR3 sequences; around a quarter are singletons and the top ten take roughly an eighth. Sequenced: PBMCs. These receptors all come from a human donor in good health (CMV status not recorded). Some clones in this sample may be carry-over from other donors' samples.

This clonotype was detected once. The genes are TRBV29-1 and TRBJ2-5; D gene unclear. CDR1 is SQVTM, CDR2 ANQGSEA, per germline. V lost 7 bases and J 2 bases, leaving 8 bases between the germline ends. The CDR3 runs 11 residues. For the CDR3, the DNA is TGCAGCGCACAGCAACAAGAGACCCAGTACTTC. Its protein is CSAQQQETQYF. Together with reference TRBV29-1 and TRBJ2-5, the CDR3 gives the full variable domain: SAVISQKPSRDICQRGTSLTIQCQVDSQVTMMFWYRQQPGQSLTLIATANQGSEATYESGFVIDKFPISRPNLTFSTLTVSNMSPEDSSIYLCSAQQQETQYFGPGTRLLVL.

The count of this clonotype is one. The J gene is TRBJ2-7, the V gene TRBV28; a possible D gene is TRBD2 (5 bases). Germline V gives CDR1 MDHEN, CDR2 SYDVKM. The CDR3 sequence is 15 residues long. The germline V and J ends were trimmed by 4 bases and 7 bases, with 20 bases remaining between them. In DNA, the CDR3 is TGTGCCAGCAGTTCATTACCAAGCATATCGGGGGAGCAGTACTTC. Its protein product is CASSSLPSISGEQYF.

CDR3 DNA sequence: TGCAGCGGCCTGGGACAGATGAACACTGAAGCTTTCTTT. It is translated as CSGLGQMNTEAFF. The chain has TRBV29-1 and TRBJ1-1, with 7 bases fitting TRBD1. This CDR3 is built from 13 residues. V lost 7 bases, J lost 0 bases, and 5 bases stayed unmatched. Per the germline V gene, CDR1 is SQVTM and CDR2 is ANQGSEA.

V gene TRBV10-3 combines with J gene TRBJ2-2; weak D call: TRBD1 (5 bases). Germline V gene sequence: CDR1 ENHRY, CDR2 SYGVKD. CDR3 length: 15 amino acids. Trimming left V 3 bases short and J 0 bases short, with 8 bases between. Written as DNA, the CDR3 is TGTGCCATCAGTGACGGCAGGGCGAACACCGGGGAGCTGTTTTTT. Translating it yields CAISDGRANTGELFF.

This chain connects TRBV29-1 to TRBJ1-3; D call uncertain. Trimming stripped 2 bases from V and 9 bases from J, with 8 bases between. The CDR3 is 11 amino acids. CDR1 is SQVTM, CDR2 ANQGSEA, per germline. DNA for the CDR3: TGCAGCGTTGAATTGGGAGCCACCATATATTTT. Amino acid sequence: CSVELGATIYF.

This clonotype has just a few counts. The chain has TRBV12-3 or TRBV12-4 and TRBJ1-2; D unresolved. The CDR3 sequence is 14 residues long. The ends were cut back, 3 bases at V and 0 bases at J, with 8 bases in the middle. The CDR3 DNA reads as TGTGCCAGCAGTTTCGGCGGGACTAACTATGGCTACACCTTC. Its translation is CASSFGGTNYGYTF.

This clonotype was seen many times. The genes are TRBV7-2 and TRBJ2-1, with TRBD2 matching over 7 bases. Per germline, CDR1 SGHTA and CDR2 FQGNSA. The CDR3 has 16 amino acids. V lost 5 bases to trimming and J lost 2 bases; unmatched junction nucleotides: 9. The CDR3 bases are TGTGCCAGCAGCCCCGTTGGGGGGGGTACCTACAATGAGCAGTTCTTC. Protein: CASSPVGGGTYNEQFF.

The chain recombines TRBV28 with TRBJ2-3; the match to TRBD2 covers 8 bases. V lost 5 bases and J lost 2; bases outside the gene matches: 3. CDR1 and CDR2 (germline): MDHEN, SYDVKM. The CDR3 extends over 14 amino acids. The CDR3 reads CASSPGGPTDTQYF. As DNA, the CDR3 is TGTGCCAGCAGTCCGGGAGGGCCCACAGATACGCAGTATTTT.

J is TRBJ2-1 and V is TRBV7-9; D gene unclear. CDR1 is SEHNR, CDR2 FQNEAQ, per germline (reference sequence). V was shortened by 1 base and J by 2 bases, with 9 bases between the two germline ends. The CDR3 covers 15 residues. CDR3 nucleotides: TGTGCCAGCAGCTTAGTTCTAGTTCCCTACAATGAGCAGTTCTTC. Translating it yields CASSLVLVPYNEQFF. The full variable domain, completed using reference TRBV7-9 and TRBJ2-1, is DTGVSQNPRHKITKRGQNVTFRCDPISEHNRLYWYRQTLGQGPEFLTYFQNEAQLEKSRLLSDRFSAERPKGSFSTLEIQRTEQGDSAMYLCASSLVLVPYNEQFFGPGTRLTVL.

V usage is TRBV27 and J usage is TRBJ2-7, with D perhaps TRBD1 (6 bases). V dropped 3 bases and J dropped 5 bases, with 14 bases sitting between them. CDR3 length: 14 residues. Per germline, CDR1 MNHEY and CDR2 SMNVEV (reference sequence). This CDR3 is CASSLTGVVNEQYF. The CDR3, as DNA: TGTGCCAGCAGTTTGACAGGTGTGGTTAACGAGCAGTACTTC.

A remark on this clonotype: A read error may explain this, as a much larger clone is one base away. The genes are TRBV28 and TRBJ1-2, with 7 bases matching TRBD1. Losses at the gene ends were 6 bases for V and 4 bases for J; bases not matched to a gene: 5. CDR1 is MDHEN, CDR2 SYDVKM, per germline. The CDR3 is made up of 13 amino acids. In DNA, the CDR3 is TGTGCCAGCAGCCAAGGACAGGTCTATGGCTACACCTTC. Its protein is CASSQGQVYGYTF.

This clonotype has a count of ten or more. The genes are TRBV11-1 and TRBJ1-5, with unresolved D. CDR1 and CDR2 from the germline V gene are SGHAT and FQDESV (reference sequence). The CDR3 spans 13 residues. Trimming took 1 base from V and 6 from J, leaving 7 bases between them. The CDR3 region has the DNA TGTGCCAGCAGCTTAGGAGTTTCTCAGCCCCAGCATTTT. It encodes CASSLGVSQPQHF.

The chain couples TRBV20-1 to TRBJ1-1, with 10 positions matching TRBD1. Unmatched junction bases numbered 20, after V lost 1 base and J lost 6 bases. The length of the CDR3 is 19 residues. CDR1 is DFQATT and CDR2 is SNEGSKA in the germline V gene (reference sequence). For the CDR3, the DNA is TGCAGTGCTAGAGCCGTTGAGGAAATCTTGGACAGGGGGTTTGCTGAAGCTTTCTTT. Its protein product is CSARAVEEILDRGFAEAFF.

This clonotype has a handful of counts. This chain uses TRBV28 with TRBJ2-7, with D possibly being TRBD2 (7 bases). In germline, CDR1 is MDHEN, CDR2 SYDVKM. The CDR3 length is 15 residues. The ends were cut back, 5 bases at V and 5 bases at J, with 19 bases in the middle. Here the CDR3 reads CASSGGRGSHNEQYF. The CDR3 DNA reads TGTGCCAGCAGTGGGGGCCGCGGGAGTCACAACGAGCAGTACTTC.

The chain recombines TRBV10-3 with TRBJ2-7; 11 bases match TRBD1. The length of the CDR3 is 14 residues. Germline values: CDR1 ENHRY, CDR2 SYGVKD. J gave up 6 bases and V 4 bases, and 5 bases lay outside the gene matches. The CDR3 here is CAISAGQGAFEQYV. CDR3 coding DNA: TGTGCCATCAGTGCCGGACAGGGGGCTTTCGAGCAGTACGTC.

This clonotype was seen only a few times. The V call is TRBV4-3, the J call TRBJ2-6, with 8 bases aligning to TRBD2. The CDR3 length is 19 residues. Germline values: CDR1 LGHNA, CDR2 YSLEER. Germline trimming cut 0 bases from V and 2 bases from J; bases unmatched to any gene: 9. CDR3 region: CASSQDVWSGRTGANVLTF. The DNA for the CDR3 is TGCGCCAGCAGCCAAGATGTTTGGAGCGGGAGAACTGGGGCCAACGTCCTGACTTTC.

This sequence joins TRBV5-1 and TRBJ2-1; TRBD2 matches at 11 bases. The CDR3 length is 17 residues. V lost 4 bases to trimming and J lost 4 bases; unmatched junction nucleotides: 10. The germline CDR1 and CDR2 sequences are SGHRS and YFSETQ. As DNA, the CDR3 is TGCGCCAGCAGCAAAAACACCGGGACTAGCGGTTACAATGAGCAGTTCTTC. This gives the protein CASSKNTGTSGYNEQFF.

This sequence joins TRBV12-3 or TRBV12-4 and TRBJ2-1, with a tentative D call TRBD2 (5 bases). V gave up 0 bases and J gave up 9 bases, with 18 bases separating them. The CDR3 loop spans 16 amino acids. CDR3 protein: CASSLAHGAVDGEQFF. The CDR3 region has the DNA TGTGCCAGCAGTTTAGCACATGGAGCGGTAGACGGTGAGCAGTTCTTC.

There are a few counts of this clonotype. The chain recombines TRBV5-6 with TRBJ2-3; 13 bases are shared with TRBD2. There are 16 residues in the CDR3. V shed 4 bases and J 6 bases; nucleotides not matched to a gene: 8. Germline V gene data show CDR1 as SGHDT and CDR2 as YYEEEE. Here the CDR3 reads CASSGGTSGVLDTQYF. The DNA of the CDR3 is TGTGCCAGCAGCGGGGGGACTAGCGGGGTCCTGGATACGCAGTATTTT. Looking up the rest from reference TRBV5-6 and TRBJ2-3 gives the full variable domain: DAGVTQSPTHLIKTRGQQVTLRCSPKSGHDTVSWYQQALGQGPQFIFQYYEEEERQRGNFPDRFSGHQFPNYSSELNVNALLLGDSALYLCASSGGTSGVLDTQYFGPGTRLTVL.

With regard to this clonotype: A single base separates this from a much larger clone, so it may be a read error. The J gene is TRBJ1-2, the V gene TRBV7-4; a weak D match, TRBD1 (6 bases). The CDR3 totals 15 residues. Germline V gives CDR1 SGHVT, CDR2 SQSDAQ. In nucleotides, the CDR3 is TGTACCAGCAGCCTATATAAGACAGGAAACTATGGCTACACCTTC. Protein: CTSSLYKTGNYGYTF.

The CDR3 region has the DNA TGTGCCAGCAGTTGGAGGGGACAGCGGAACACTGAAGCTTTCTTT. This codes for CASSWRGQRNTEAFF. This sequence joins TRBV6-2 or TRBV6-3 and TRBJ1-1; 7 nucleotides agree with TRBD1. The CDR3 has 15 residues. J lost 1 base, V lost 4 bases, and 6 bases had no gene match. Germline V lookup: CDR1 MNHEY, CDR2 SVGEGT.

This clonotype was detected a few times. This chain connects TRBV27 to TRBJ1-5; D call uncertain. The germline V and J ends were trimmed by 8 bases and 3 bases, with 11 bases remaining between them. From germline, CDR1 is MNHEY and CDR2 SMNVEV (reference sequence). The CDR3 is 13 residues long. The CDR3 region is CASRGPFNQPQHF. For the CDR3, the DNA is TGTGCCAGCCGAGGACCGTTCAATCAGCCCCAGCATTTT.